These 12 T cell receptor beta chains originate from one sample sequenced in a study of cytomegalovirus exposure and HLA in healthy donors. The PCR made use of 60 Vbeta and 13 Jbeta primers. Only in-frame clones appear in the TCRdb table, and some are missing; sequencing was by immunoSEQ multiplex PCR. The table includes around 240,000 clones, about four fifths detected once. The specimen sequenced was PBMCs. Source of these receptors: a woman between 40 and 55 years old in good health and CMV-seropositive.

V and J are TRBV18 and TRBJ1-3; D unresolved. The CDR3 is made up of 15 amino acids. Trimming removed 5 bases from V and 0 bases from J, with 11 bases in between. Germline V lookup: CDR1 KGHSH, CDR2 LQKENI. The CDR3 reads CASSTSLFSGNTIYF. The CDR3, as DNA: TGTGCCAGCTCAACATCCTTGTTCTCTGGAAACACCATATATTTT.

The CDR3 nucleotides read TGTGCCAGCTCACCAGGACAGGGGGCCCTAGCTAACTATGGCTACACCTTC. Its protein is CASSPGQGALANYGYTF. This chain uses TRBV18 with TRBJ1-2, with 11 bases lining up with TRBD1. The CDR3 loop spans 17 amino acids. After removal of 2 bases from V and 0 bases from J, the junction contained 5 bases not matched to a gene. Germline V gene data show CDR1 as KGHSH and CDR2 as LQKENI.

V gene TRBV6-1 combines with J gene TRBJ1-2; TRBD1 aligns across 9 bases. The CDR3 spans 15 residues. CDR1 and CDR2 from the germline V gene are MNHNS and SASEGT. The junction had 13 bases not matched to a gene; V was cut back by 6 bases and J by 8 bases. CDR3 bases: TGTGCCAGCAGCGACATAGGGACAGGGTTTCGAGGCTACACCTTC. Translated, it gives CASSDIGTGFRGYTF.

V and J are TRBV7-9 and TRBJ2-3; 9 bases align to TRBD2. Germline lookup yields CDR1 SEHNR and CDR2 FQNEAQ (reference sequence). The CDR3 totals 17 residues. V lost 1 base and J lost 3; bases outside the gene matches: 8. CDR3 residues: CASSLVLAGYGTDTQYF. The CDR3 DNA follows: TGTGCCAGCAGCTTAGTCCTAGCGGGATATGGAACAGATACGCAGTATTTT.

The rearrangement joins TRBV11-3 to TRBJ2-1, with 10 bases fitting TRBD2. V was clipped by 5 bases and J by 3 bases; unmatched bases: 4. There are 15 residues in the CDR3. Germline assignment: CDR1 SGHNT and CDR2 YENEEA. The CDR3 sequence: CASSPSGRYYNEQFF. DNA of the CDR3: TGTGCCAGCAGCCCTAGCGGGAGATACTACAATGAGCAGTTCTTC.

The V call is TRBV30, the J call TRBJ2-1; TRBD1 matches 7 bases. Germline V gene lookup returns CDR1 GTSNPN and CDR2 SVGIG (reference sequence). V gave up 3 bases and J gave up 6 bases; unmatched junction bases: 2. CDR3 length equals 12 residues. CDR3 protein: CAWRGQLNEQFF. The CDR3 DNA reads TGTGCCTGGAGGGGACAGCTCAATGAGCAGTTCTTC.

This clone was found once. V gene TRBV5-1 combines with J gene TRBJ2-5; the match to TRBD1 covers 9 bases. Trimming at V came to 4 bases and at J to 4 bases, leaving 5 bases not matched to a gene. There are 14 residues in the CDR3. The germline V gene has CDR1 SGHRS and CDR2 YFSETQ. For the CDR3, the DNA is TGCGCCAGCAGCCCCCGGGGACAGGGAGAGACCCAGTACTTC. The encoded protein is CASSPRGQGETQYF.

V gene TRBV6-6 combines with J gene TRBJ2-7; tentatively, D is TRBD2 (5 bases). The length of the CDR3 is 14 residues. Trimming stripped 2 bases from V and 2 bases from J, with 10 bases between. CDR1 is MNHNY, CDR2 SVGAGI, per germline (reference sequence). The CDR3 coding sequence is TGTGCCAGCAGTTACGCTCGGGAAACCTACGAGCAGTACTTC. Amino acids: CASSYARETYEQYF.

The chain couples TRBV9 to TRBJ2-5, with 11 positions matching TRBD1. With the DNA end fitting TRBJ2-7 better, the J assignment may be wrong. The CDR3 has 16 residues. CDR1 and CDR2 (germline): SGDLS, YYNGEE. The DNA for the CDR3 is TGTGCCAGCAGCGGAGGGACAGGGGGTCCTTTCTTCGAGCAGTACTTC. Amino acid sequence: CASSGGTGGPFFEQYF.

The chain uses TRBV7-9 and TRBJ2-1, with 15 bases matching TRBD2. This CDR3 region has 18 residues. Germline trimming cut 4 bases from V and 5 bases from J; bases unmatched to any gene: 9. Germline V gives CDR1 SEHNR, CDR2 FQNEAQ (reference sequence). The CDR3, as DNA: TGTGCCAGCAGCTCCTTGGGACTAGCGGGGGGACCGAACAATGAGCAGTTCTTC. Its protein is CASSSLGLAGGPNNEQFF.

CDR3 sequence: CASSPRTDSNTGELFF. The CDR3 coding sequence is TGTGCCAGCAGCCCTCGGACAGATTCGAACACCGGGGAGCTGTTTTTT. The chain combines TRBV7-9 with TRBJ2-2, with a possible D match to TRBD1 (6 bases). The CDR3 spans 16 residues. In germline, CDR1 is SEHNR, CDR2 FQNEAQ (reference sequence). Trimming took off 5 bases at V and 0 bases at J, with 13 bases between the two ends. Full variable domain (outside the CDR3, taken from reference TRBV7-9 and TRBJ2-2): DTGVSQNPRHKITKRGQNVTFRCDPISEHNRLYWYRQTLGQGPEFLTYFQNEAQLEKSRLLSDRFSAERPKGSFSTLEIQRTEQGDSAMYLCASSPRTDSNTGELFFGEGSRLTVL.

This chain joins TRBV29-1 and TRBJ2-7, with D possibly being TRBD2 (5 bases). Germline V gene sequence: CDR1 SQVTM, CDR2 ANQGSEA. The CDR3 runs 16 residues. The V gene lost 4 bases and the J gene lost 1 base, with 20 bases spanning the gap. This CDR3 is CSVGERRWEKSYEQYF. CDR3 sequence (DNA): TGCAGCGTTGGGGAGCGTAGGTGGGAGAAATCCTACGAGCAGTACTTC.